This record concerns one T cell receptor (beta chain) sequence. The antigen is unknown. CD45RO-negative, CCR7-positively selected cells formed the naive CD8 fraction, excluding terminally differentiated effector memory CD45RA+ cells. The sample originates from a study of shared clonotypes between healthy human individuals. Clones were sequenced by immunoSEQ multiplex PCR, and TCRdb holds only the in-frame ones, with some missing. Altogether 1.5 million to 2.5 million clones are present, approximately 94% being singletons, with the ten largest covering 0.9% to 1.5%. Study-level results: Of the naive CD4 clonotypes, around 4.7% were shared across several donors. Non-shared clonotypes displayed generation probabilities falling below those of clonotypes present in all four donors. Donor scarcity curtailed the genetic and exposure-history diversity represented herein.

Per the germline V gene, CDR1 is SEHNR and CDR2 is FQNEAQ (reference sequence). This CDR3 has 12 residues. Between the trimmed V and J ends, which lost 2 bases and 15 bases, there was a span of 11 bases. Sequencing was carried out using naive CD8+ T cells sorted from blood. The clonotype comes from a man aged 18-30 years in good health. The chain uses TRBV7-9 and TRBJ2-6; no clear D. The CDR3 protein is CASSLSLLGLTF. The CDR3 DNA follows: TGTGCCAGCAGCTTAAGTTTACTGGGCCTGACTTTC.